A selection of T cell receptor beta chains follows, all from one sample in a study of CD8+ T cells in alopecia areata. Profiled with immunoSEQ multiplex PCR; TCRdb holds only in-frame clones, not every one. This sample has 70,000 or so clones, with over 25% found just once. The specimen comprised CD8+ T cells sorted from blood, sampled at week 4, from a patient treated with tofacitinib. Every receptor here comes from a human donor with alopecia areata. The CDR3 runs from the conserved cysteine through the conserved F or W. A D gene is named only where the DNA matches it firmly. Clone size is given for some rows only: seen once, a few or many times, or a class if the clone is expanded.

length | J | V | D | size | DNA | CDR3
16 | TRBJ1-2 | TRBV7-9 | TRBD1 | . | TGTGCCAGCAGCGACTCGGCACAGGGGGTTGACTATGGCTACACCTTC | CASSDSAQGVDYGYTF
14 | TRBJ1-1 | TRBV27 | . | . | TGTGCCAGCAGTTTACGCCGAATGAACACTGAAGCTTTCTTT | CASSLRRMNTEAFF
13 | TRBJ1-5 | TRBV13 | . | . | TGTGCCAGCAGCTTAGGGGGAGGTCAGCCCCAGCATTTT | CASSLGGGQPQHF
14 | TRBJ2-7 | TRBV30 | TRBD2 | few | TGTGCCTGGGGCCCGGGACTAGCAGGCTACGAGCAGTACTTC | CAWGPGLAGYEQYF
16 | TRBJ2-2 | TRBV1 | . | few | TGCACCAGCAGCCAAGATCTCGGGCCCTACACCGGGGAGCTGTTTTTT | CTSSQDLGPYTGELFF
12 | TRBJ2-3 | TRBV29-1 | . | . | TGCAGCGCCTTCCCAGGCACAGATACGCAGTATTTT | CSAFPGTDTQYF
13 | TRBJ2-7 | TRBV27 | . | few | TGTGCCAGCAGTCACGGGGGTGGCTACGAGCAGTACTTC | CASSHGGGYEQYF
13 | TRBJ2-7 | TRBV6-5 | . | few | TGTGCCAGCAGTGTGGGCCTGACCTACGAGCAGTACTTC | CASSVGLTYEQYF
14 | TRBJ1-2 | TRBV5-1 | . | . | TGCGCCAGCAGCTTGGGGCACAGGGAACATGGCTACACCTTC | CASSLGHREHGYTF
18 | TRBJ1-1 | TRBV5-1 | . | few | TGCGCCAGCAGCTTGGTGGGGGCTCCGCGAGGGTCGAACACTGAAGCTTTCTTT | CASSLVGAPRGSNTEAFF
10 | TRBJ1-1 | TRBV29-1 | . | . | TGCAGCGTTGTCCTGGCGGGAGCTTTCTTT | CSVVLAGAFF
12 | TRBJ1-2 | TRBV2 | . | . | TGTGCCAGCAGTGATATCGCGTCTGGCTACACCTTC | CASSDIASGYTF
15 | TRBJ1-5 | TRBV27 | . | . | TGTGCCAGCAGTACCGGACACCATAGCAATCAGCCCCAGCATTTT | CASSTGHHSNQPQHF
18 | TRBJ1-5 | TRBV4-3 | . | . | TGCGCCAGCAGCCAATGGTTTGAGAGGGGCAAGAGCAATCAGCCCCAGCATTTT | CASSQWFERGKSNQPQHF
12 | TRBJ1-2 | TRBV29-1 | . | few | TGCAGTGTTAGGGGTCGATGGGGAGGCTACACCTTC | CSVRGRWGGYTF
14 | TRBJ2-5 | TRBV28 | TRBD1 | few | TGTGCCAGCAGGTCCAGGGGGCGGTCGGAGACCCAGTACTTC | CASRSRGRSETQYF
15 | TRBJ2-1 | TRBV7-9 | TRBD1 | . | TGTGCCAGCAGCCCGGACAGGGGCTCCTACAATGAGCAGTTCTTC | CASSPDRGSYNEQFF
15 | TRBJ2-1 | TRBV9 | . | . | TGTGCCAGCAGCGTAGAAGGGAACTCCTACAATGAGCAGTTCTTC | CASSVEGNSYNEQFF
14 | TRBJ2-1 | TRBV27 | . | few | TGTGCCAGCAGTTTTTCCGGCTCCTACAATGAGCAGTTCTTC | CASSFSGSYNEQFF
16 | TRBJ2-2 | TRBV29-1 | TRBD2 | . | TGCAGCGTCCGGAGGGGGCTAGCGGGAGTCACCGGGGAGCTGTTTTTT | CSVRRGLAGVTGELFF
15 | TRBJ1-2 | TRBV6-7 | . | medium-sized | TGTGCCAGCAGTTACCCTCTCGCCCGGGAGCCCGGGTACACCTTC | CASSYPLAREPGYTF
14 | TRBJ2-1 | TRBV30 | TRBD2 | . | TGTGCCTGTCCCCCGCTAGCGGACTACAATGAGCAGTTCTTC | CACPPLADYNEQFF
14 | TRBJ1-5 | TRBV4-1 | . | . | TGCGCCAGCAGCCAAGGAGTAAGCAATCAGCCCCAGCATTTT | CASSQGVSNQPQHF
16 | TRBJ2-4 | TRBV29-1 | TRBD2 | few | TGCAGCGCACCTGGCGGGGGGGGTTTAGCCAAAAACATTCAGTACTTC | CSAPGGGGLAKNIQYF
14 | TRBJ2-2 | TRBV29-1 | . | . | TGCAGCGTGGATGACGGGATCTCAGCCGGGGAGCTGTTTTTT | CSVDDGISAGELFF
16 | TRBJ2-2 | TRBV4-3 | TRBD1 | . | TGCGCCAGCAGCCAAGAGGACAGGAATGGCGTCGGGGAGCTGTTTTTT | CASSQEDRNGVGELFF
14 | TRBJ2-5 | TRBV7-3 | . | . | TGTGCCAGCAGCCAGAGTGGAGGGCTAGAGACCCAGTACTTC | CASSQSGGLETQYF
14 | TRBJ2-7 | TRBV28 | . | . | TGTGCCAGCAGTAGGACTCCGGCCATGTACGAGCAGTACTTC | CASSRTPAMYEQYF
10 | TRBJ2-3 | TRBV29-1 | . | . | TGCAGCGTTGGTGGAGATACGCAGTATTTT | CSVGGDTQYF
12 | TRBJ2-1 | TRBV6-6 | . | . | TGTGCCAGCAGTTACATACGCAATGAGCAGTTCTTC | CASSYIRNEQFF
14 | TRBJ2-7 | TRBV7-9 | . | few | TGTGCCAGCAGCTTAGGACAGCCGACCTACGAGCAGTACTTC | CASSLGQPTYEQYF
13 | TRBJ2-3 | TRBV9 | TRBD1 | . | TGTGCCAGCAACCCTCAGGGGGCGGATACGCAGTATTTT | CASNPQGADTQYF
14 | TRBJ2-1 | TRBV15 | . | few | TGTGCCACCAGCAGAGAAGTACGGGGGAATGAGCAGTTCTTC | CATSREVRGNEQFF
11 | TRBJ1-1 | TRBV11-2 | . | . | TGTGCCAGCAGCTTAGCCCCTGAAGCTTTCTTT | CASSLAPEAFF
13 | TRBJ2-5 | TRBV29-1 | . | few | TGCAGCCAAGATACTAGAGGAGGAGAGACCCAGTACTTC | CSQDTRGGETQYF
13 | TRBJ1-2 | TRBV5-1 | TRBD1 | few | TGCGCCAGCAGCGGGGACAGGGCTTATGGCTACACCTTC | CASSGDRAYGYTF
16 | TRBJ2-2 | TRBV5-1 | . | . | TGCGCCAGCAGCGGGAACCGGGACACTTACACCGGGGAGCTGTTTTTT | CASSGNRDTYTGELFF
13 | TRBJ2-5 | TRBV29-1 | TRBD1 | few | TGCAGCGCGGGACAGGGGCTCCAAGAGACCCAGTACTTC | CSAGQGLQETQYF
17 | TRBJ1-4 | TRBV5-1 | TRBD1 | few | TGCGCCAGCAGCTTGGCCCCATCCGACAGGGTAGGAGAAAAACTGTTTTTT | CASSLAPSDRVGEKLFF
10 | TRBJ2-5 | TRBV29-1 | . | . | TGCAGCGCTAGAAAAGAGACCCAGTACTTC | CSARKETQYF
13 | TRBJ2-1 | TRBV27 | TRBD2 | . | TGTGCCAGCAGTCCGGGACTAGCGGGAGAGCAGTTCTTC | CASSPGLAGEQFF
16 | TRBJ2-1 | TRBV14 | TRBD2 | few | TGTGCCAGCAGCCAGTATAGCGGGAGGGCGCGGAATGAGCAGTTCTTC | CASSQYSGRARNEQFF
17 | TRBJ1-5 | TRBV18 | . | . | TGTGCCAGCTCACCAGGTCAGGGCCTGGGGAGCAATCAGCCCCAGCATTTT | CASSPGQGLGSNQPQHF
13 | TRBJ2-7 | TRBV29-1 | TRBD2 | . | TGCAGCGTTAAAGGCGGGAGCCAGTACGAGCAGTACTTC | CSVKGGSQYEQYF
12 | TRBJ2-7 | TRBV27 | . | . | TGTGCCAGCAGTTTTACAGGGACCGAGCAGTACTTC | CASSFTGTEQYF
15 | TRBJ2-2 | TRBV4-1 | . | few | TGCGCCAGCAGCCAAGAGGATCGAGGGACCGGGGAGCTGTTTTTT | CASSQEDRGTGELFF
16 | TRBJ1-1 | TRBV10-3 | . | . | TGTGCCATCAGTGATTCCGGGCCAAACTCGCTTAGAGAAGCTTTCTTT | CAISDSGPNSLREAFF
14 | TRBJ2-7 | TRBV15 | . | . | TGTGCCACCAGCTCCCGGACAGCGAGATACGAGCAGTACTTC | CATSSRTARYEQYF
17 | TRBJ2-2 | TRBV7-9 | . | few | TGTGCCAGCAGCTCCCTAAGACCAGGGGCGAGCACCGGGGAGCTGTTTTTT | CASSSLRPGASTGELFF
9 | TRBJ2-5 | TRBV29-1 | . | few | TGCAGCGTTCGGGAGACCCAGTACTTC | CSVRETQYF
14 | TRBJ2-7 | TRBV14 | . | . | TGTGCCAGCAGCCAGACGACGGATTCCTACGAGCAGTACTTC | CASSQTTDSYEQYF
14 | TRBJ2-3 | TRBV29-1 | TRBD1 | . | TGCAGCGTTCGCAGGGGGCGCGGCACAGATACGCAGTATTTT | CSVRRGRGTDTQYF
13 | TRBJ1-1 | TRBV30 | TRBD1 | few | TGTGCCTGGAGTGTGGGACAGGGCCCTGAAGCTTTCTTT | CAWSVGQGPEAFF
14 | TRBJ2-2 | TRBV27 | . | few | TGTGCCAGCAGTTTTTGGGGGAACACCGGGGAGCTGTTTTTT | CASSFWGNTGELFF
14 | TRBJ2-3 | TRBV6-5 | . | . | TGTGCCAGCAGTTACCCCTCATTGGGGGATACGCAGTATTTT | CASSYPSLGDTQYF
15 | TRBJ2-7 | TRBV29-1 | TRBD2 | . | TGCAGCGTTGAGGGTTTGAGCGGGAGAAAGTACGAGCAGTACTTC | CSVEGLSGRKYEQYF